Below, 11 T cell receptor beta chains from the same sample are listed, as sequenced in a study of cytotoxic CD8 clonotypes in ibrutinib-treated CLL. Some clones are missing from TCRdb's copy, which holds only in-frame ones; the method was immunoSEQ multiplex PCR. This sample has approximately 20,000 clones, with roughly 80% found just once. The sample in question was PBMCs, obtained before ibrutinib treatment. The receptors derive from a human donor with chronic lymphocytic leukemia.

V and J are TRBV5-6 and TRBJ2-2; TRBD2 matches 10 bases. The germline V gene encodes CDR1 SGHDT and CDR2 YYEEEE. This CDR3 has 17 residues. V trimming: 0 bases; J trimming: 2 bases; junction bases outside the gene matches: 4. The CDR3 nucleotides are TGTGCCAGCAGCTTGGTTAGCGGGGGGACCAACACCGGGGAGCTGTTTTTT. Protein: CASSLVSGGTNTGELFF.

J is TRBJ2-6 and V is TRBV27; D ambiguous. This CDR3 has 15 amino acids. V was trimmed by 7 bases and J by 0 bases, leaving 10 bases between them. Germline V gives CDR1 MNHEY, CDR2 SMNVEV (reference sequence). The CDR3 nucleotides read TGTGCCAGCACCCGTCGCCTCTCTGGGGCCAACGTCCTGACTTTC. It encodes CASTRRLSGANVLTF.

The rearrangement uses TRBV10-1 and TRBJ1-5; 9 bases agree with TRBD1. The CDR3 runs to 17 residues. Germline trimming cut 5 bases from V and 0 bases from J; bases unmatched to any gene: 8. Germline assignment: CDR1 WNHNN and CDR2 SYGVQD (reference sequence). CDR3 region: CASSSGTGLYSNQPQHF. DNA of the CDR3: TGCGCCAGCAGTTCCGGGACAGGGCTCTATAGCAATCAGCCCCAGCATTTT.

The J gene is TRBJ2-7, the V gene TRBV7-8, with D perhaps matching TRBD1 (6 bases). Germline V gives CDR1 SGHVS, CDR2 FQNEAQ. This CDR3 is built from 15 residues. The V gene lost 1 base and the J gene lost 3 bases, with 13 bases spanning the gap. The CDR3 is CASSLVRDNYYEQYF. CDR3 in DNA: TGTGCCAGCAGCTTAGTTAGGGACAACTACTACGAGCAGTACTTC.

The rearrangement uses TRBV19 and TRBJ2-7; D unresolved. The V end lost 9 bases, the J end lost 0 bases, and 12 bases lay between the germline ends. This CDR3 contains 13 residues. Germline V CDR1 and CDR2: LNHDA, SQIVND (reference sequence). CDR3 residues: CASRSQVSYEQYF. The DNA for the CDR3 is TGTGCCAGCAGGAGCCAGGTCTCCTACGAGCAGTACTTC.

This rearrangement joins TRBV7-8 to TRBJ2-1; D is possibly TRBD1 (6 bases). Deletions cut 5 bases from V and 5 bases from J, with 13 bases between. Per the germline V gene, CDR1 is SGHVS and CDR2 is FQNEAQ. The CDR3 runs 14 residues. The CDR3 is CASSDQQGDNEQFF. The CDR3 region has the DNA TGTGCCAGCAGCGATCAACAGGGCGACAATGAGCAGTTCTTC. The variable domain in full, completed from reference TRBV7-8 and TRBJ2-1, reads GAGVSQSPRYKVAKRGQDVALRCDPISGHVSLFWYQQALGQGPEFLTYFQNEAQLDKSGLPSDRFFAERPEGSVSTLKIQRTQQEDSAVYLCASSDQQGDNEQFFGPGTRLTVL.

There are a few counts of this clone. The chain combines TRBV7-3 with TRBJ2-3; D is unresolved. The V end lost 1 base, the J end lost 3 bases, and 5 bases lay between the germline ends. Germline values: CDR1 SGHTA, CDR2 FQGTGA. There are 13 residues in the CDR3. The CDR3 is CASSLMRTDTQYF. Written as DNA, the CDR3 is TGTGCCAGCAGCTTAATGAGGACAGATACGCAGTATTTT.

The genes are TRBV28 and TRBJ2-3, with TRBD1 matching 7 bases. In germline, CDR1 is MDHEN, CDR2 SYDVKM. The CDR3 loop spans 15 amino acids. Trimming cost V 4 bases and J 1 base; bases outside gene matches: 5. CDR3 amino acids: CASSSGQDRTDTQYF. The DNA of the CDR3 is TGTGCCAGCAGTTCCGGACAGGACCGCACAGATACGCAGTATTTT.

The gene calls are TRBV5-1 and TRBJ2-3, with 12 bases fitting TRBD1. Germline CDR1 reads SGHRS; CDR2 reads YFSETQ. The CDR3 has 16 residues. With 0 bases clipped from V and 6 bases from J, the junction kept 5 bases outside the gene matches. Here the CDR3 DNA reads TGCGCCAGCAGCTTGGCAGGGACAGGGGGCAAGGATACGCAGTATTTT. This encodes CASSLAGTGGKDTQYF.

The sample holds one count of this clone. The rearrangement uses TRBV18 and TRBJ2-7; D not certain. Germline loops: CDR1 KGHSH, CDR2 LQKENI. This CDR3 contains 11 residues. Trimming shortened V by 5 bases and J by 7 bases, and 9 bases separated the two germline ends. The CDR3 coding sequence is TGTGCCAGCTCATCGCTTGTTGAGCAGTACTTC. It translates to CASSSLVEQYF.

About this clone: One end of the junction is discordant with germline, which a read error may explain. The chain has TRBV2 and TRBJ2-7; no definite D call. The CDR3 consists of 11 residues. Per germline, CDR1 SNHLY and CDR2 FYNNEI. CDR3 sequence: CASSESFEQYF. In DNA form, the CDR3 reads TGTGCCAGCAGTGAATCCTTCGAGCAGTACTTC.